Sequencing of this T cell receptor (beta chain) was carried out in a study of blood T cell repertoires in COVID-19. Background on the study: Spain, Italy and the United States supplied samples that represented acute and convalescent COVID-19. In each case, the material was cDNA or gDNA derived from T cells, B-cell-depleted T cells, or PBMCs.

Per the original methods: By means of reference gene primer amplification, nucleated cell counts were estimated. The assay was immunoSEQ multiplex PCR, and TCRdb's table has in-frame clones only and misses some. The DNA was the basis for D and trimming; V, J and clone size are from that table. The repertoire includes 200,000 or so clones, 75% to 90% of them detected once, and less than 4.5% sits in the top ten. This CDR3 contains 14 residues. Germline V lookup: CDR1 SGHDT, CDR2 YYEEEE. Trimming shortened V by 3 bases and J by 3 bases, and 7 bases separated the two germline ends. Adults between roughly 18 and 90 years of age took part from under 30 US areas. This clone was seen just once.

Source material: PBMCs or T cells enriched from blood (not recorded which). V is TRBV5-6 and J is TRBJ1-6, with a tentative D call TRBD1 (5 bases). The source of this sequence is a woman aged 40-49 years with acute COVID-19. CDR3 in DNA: TGTGCCAGCAGCTCGACAGACTATAATTCACCCCTCCACTTT. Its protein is CASSSTDYNSPLHF.